One and the same sample provided the 3 T cell receptor beta chains below, sequenced in a study of CD8+ T cells in alopecia areata. Researchers sorted pooled cutaneous lymph node cells on the basis of CD4, CD8alpha, NKG2D, NKG2ACE and other markers. Following extraction, RNA underwent reverse transcription to cDNA, which served as the sequencing template. The protocol was immunoSEQ multiplex PCR, while the TCRdb copy is restricted to in-frame clones and leaves out a portion. The data list 200,000 to 300,000 clones, none observed once; 1.2% falls to the top ten. Sequencing was performed on CD4+ T cells sorted from a lymph node. The origin of the receptors is a C3H/HeJ mouse with alopecia areata. The strain is characterized by the MHC haplotype H2-k.

Only a few counts were recorded for this clone. Genes here carry mouse names. The read terminates 3 residues before the CDR3 end, so the remaining end is supplied by the germline J gene. The chain employs TRBV19 and TRBJ1-6; 9 nucleotides align to TRBD1. TRBJ1-6 has ORF status, its function being uncertain. This CDR3 has 14 residues. CDR1 is FNHDT, CDR2 SITEND, per germline (reference sequence). The V and J ends lost 5 bases and 6 bases, in that order; junction bases with no gene match: 3. The CDR3 sequence is CASRRDRVNSPLYF. CDR3 DNA, as far as it was read: TGTGCCAGCAGACGGGACAGGGTTAATTCGCCC.

This clone was found a few times. Gene names and germline match the mouse. The read ends 4 residues early relative to the CDR3; the germline J gene fills the gap. V gene TRBV19 combines with J gene TRBJ2-7; D is ambiguous. V shed 3 bases and J shed 0 bases, with 7 bases lying between them. Germline loops: CDR1 FNHDT, CDR2 SITEND (reference sequence). The CDR3 loop spans 13 amino acids. The sequenced CDR3 bases are TGTGCCAGCAGTACGACAAGCTCCTAT. Amino acids: CASSTTSSY. The CDR3 as a whole reads CASSTTSSYEQYF.

Notes on this clone: The gene names here belong to mouse. The read finishes 4 residues shy of the CDR3 end, and the germline J gene is used to complete it. The rearrangement joins TRBV1 to TRBJ2-7, with 8 positions matching TRBD2. The CDR3 is made up of 15 amino acids. Per the germline V gene, CDR1 is NSQYPW and CDR2 is LRSPGD (reference sequence). The part of the CDR3 DNA that was read is TGCACCTGCAGTGCAGATGGGGGGGACTTTTAT. Amino acid sequence: CTCSADGGDFY. The complete CDR3 reads CTCSADGGDFYEQYF.